The 7 T cell receptor beta chains below all came from one sample that was sequenced in a study of blood T cell repertoires in COVID-19. Here immunoSEQ multiplex PCR was the method, and the copy in TCRdb shows in-frame clones only, minus some. The sample lists 9,500 to 13,000 clones, approximately 88% occurring once. Sequenced material: peripheral blood. These receptors all stem from a human donor in a cohort sampled during active COVID-19.

The chain carries TRBV19 and TRBJ2-7, with 9 bases fitting TRBD2. This CDR3 is 12 amino acids long. With V trimmed by 5 bases and J by 6 bases, 2 bases remained unmatched. Germline V gene lookup returns CDR1 LNHDA and CDR2 SQIVND (reference sequence). CDR3 protein: CASSPRGGEQYF. The CDR3 DNA is TGTGCCAGTAGTCCGCGGGGGGGCGAGCAGTACTTC.

The chain employs TRBV4-3 and TRBJ1-4; no firm D call. Germline V gene lookup returns CDR1 LGHNA and CDR2 YSLEER. Trimming stripped 1 base from V and 0 bases from J, with 12 bases between. The length of the CDR3 is 17 residues. The CDR3, as DNA: TGCGCCAGCAGCCAAGTCCCACAGATAACAACTAATGAAAAACTGTTTTTT. Its protein product is CASSQVPQITTNEKLFF.

The chain joins TRBV3-1 (or the pseudogene TRBV3-2) to TRBJ2-2; 8 nucleotides line up with TRBD1. Unmatched junction bases numbered 13, after V lost 8 bases and J lost 5 bases. CDR3 length: 16 amino acids. The V gene's germline CDR1 is LGHDT and CDR2 YNNKEL (reference sequence). The CDR3 DNA follows: TGTGCCAGCGACGGACTAACACAGGGGGAAACCGGGGAGCTGTTTTTT. It specifies CASDGLTQGETGELFF.

The rearrangement uses TRBV6-5 and TRBJ1-1; D call uncertain. This CDR3 has 13 amino acids. CDR1 and CDR2 from the germline V gene are MNHEY and SVGAGI. V was trimmed by 7 bases and J by 1 base, leaving 10 bases between them. Written as DNA, the CDR3 is TGTGCCAGCAACCGGGTGGGGAACACTGAAGCTTTCTTT. This translates into CASNRVGNTEAFF.

This clone was recorded only once. The chain joins TRBV9 to TRBJ2-1; 9 positions agree with TRBD2. The CDR3 contains 16 residues. Unmatched junction bases numbered 3, after V lost 0 bases and J lost 2 bases. CDR1 SGDLS and CDR2 YYNGEE come from the germline V gene. The CDR3 loop is CASSVEASGTYNEQFF. Here the CDR3 DNA reads TGTGCCAGCAGCGTAGAGGCTAGCGGGACCTACAATGAGCAGTTCTTC.

This clone was observed once. The chain recombines TRBV10-3 with TRBJ2-3; 10 bases agree with TRBD2. Germline V CDR1 and CDR2: ENHRY, SYGVKD. V gave up 6 bases and J gave up 6 bases; unmatched junction bases: 9. The CDR3 has 15 residues. CDR3 sequence (DNA): TGTGCCATCAGACAAGCGGGGGGGCGCTTGGATACGCAGTATTTT. Encoded protein: CAIRQAGGRLDTQYF.

This chain links TRBV7-6 with TRBJ2-7, with 9 nucleotides matching TRBD2. J was trimmed by 0 bases and V by 3 bases; bases with no gene match: 3. The germline gives CDR1 SGHVS, CDR2 FNYEAQ. The CDR3 contains 15 residues. The CDR3 here is CASSLRGGSSYEQYF. The CDR3 nucleotides are TGTGCCAGCAGCTTGCGGGGGGGAAGCTCCTACGAGCAGTACTTC.